This TCR beta chain is drawn from a study of shared clonotypes between healthy human individuals. V lost 5 bases, J lost 8 bases, and 13 bases lay in between. The CDR3 covers 13 residues. Germline V gene lookup returns CDR1 MDHEN and CDR2 SYDVKM. Donors, healthy HIV-negative adults, lacked recent acute infections or vaccinations. Clones were read by immunoSEQ multiplex PCR, and TCRdb kept only the in-frame ones, dropping some. Of approximately 2.5 million clones in the sample, approximately 94% were seen once. The material sequenced was naive CD4+ T cells sorted from blood. The subset: CD45RA+ positively selected. This TCR came from a man aged 18 to 30 in good health. The rearrangement uses TRBV28 and TRBJ2-4, with D perhaps matching TRBD1 (5 bases). As DNA, the CDR3 is TGTGCCAGCAGTGAAGGGGCGACGGACATTCAGTACTTC. It specifies CASSEGATDIQYF.